A selection of T cell receptor beta chains follows, all from one sample in a study of T cell responses to AZD1222 COVID-19 vaccine. Repertoires were generated with immunoSEQ multiplex PCR, while TCRdb's copy carries only in-frame clones and drops some. The table lists fewer than 130,000 clones, approximately 92% of them singletons. The sample consisted of peripheral blood, taken on day 0 of AZD1222 vaccination. These receptors originate from an adult in good health. The CDR3 runs from the conserved cysteine through the conserved F or W. A D gene is named only where the DNA matches it firmly. Clone size is not always given. Where it is, it says once, few, many or a class for expanded clones.

size	V	J	D	DNA	CDR3
few	TRBV7-2	TRBJ2-3	TRBD2	TGTGCCAGCAGCTTACGAGGCGGCGGGGGGGGCACAGATACGCAGTATTTT	CASSLRGGGGGTDTQYF
-	TRBV2	TRBJ1-1	-	TGTGCCAGCAGGTCCCGGGCTGGATTGTTCACTGAAGCTTTCTTT	CASRSRAGLFTEAFF
-	TRBV7-3	TRBJ2-1	TRBD1	TGTGCCAGCAGCGCCGGACAGGCCAGAACAGAGCAGTTCTTC	CASSAGQARTEQFF
-	TRBV23-1	TRBJ2-3	TRBD2	TGCGCCACCCAAGGGTCCGGGGGGTTTCGCACAGATACGCAGTATTTT	CATQGSGGFRTDTQYF
-	TRBV4-2	TRBJ1-1	-	TGTGCCAGCAGCCAAGTCAACCGGGCCCGTGGCACTGAAGCTTTCTTT	CASSQVNRARGTEAFF
-	TRBV3-1/TRBV3-2	TRBJ1-2	TRBD1	TGTGCCAGCAGCCCGGGACAGGGCAGGAGCGGCTACACCTTC	CASSPGQGRSGYTF
-	TRBV18	TRBJ1-4	-	TGTGCCAGCTCACCGACCGTTGCAACTAATGAAAAACTGTTTTTT	CASSPTVATNEKLFF
-	TRBV19	TRBJ2-7	TRBD2	TGTGCCAGTAGTATAGAAACGGGGGGAACCTACGAGCAGTACTTC	CASSIETGGTYEQYF
few	TRBV7-2	TRBJ2-7	TRBD1	TGTGCCAGCAGCCGACAGGGTTACGAGCAGTACTTC	CASSRQGYEQYF
-	TRBV20-1	TRBJ1-1	-	TGCAGTGCTAGTCTCGGGCTTACTGAAGCTTTCTTT	CSASLGLTEAFF
-	TRBV7-2	TRBJ2-7	TRBD2	TGTGCCAGCAGTGCTCTAGCGGGTCCCTACGAGCAGTACTTC	CASSALAGPYEQYF
-	TRBV11-1	TRBJ1-1	TRBD1	TGTGCCAGCAGCCGGGGACAGGGCATCACTGAAGCTTTCTTT	CASSRGQGITEAFF
-	TRBV2	TRBJ1-5	-	TGTGCCAGCAGTGCCCTTCAGGGTGGCAATCAGCCCCAGCATTTT	CASSALQGGNQPQHF
-	TRBV24-1	TRBJ2-4	-	TGTGCCACCAGTGACGGGGCCAAAAACATTCAGTACTTC	CATSDGAKNIQYF
-	TRBV27	TRBJ1-4	-	TGTGCCAGCAGTTTAACAGGGCCCAGGGAAAAACTGTTTTTT	CASSLTGPREKLFF
-	TRBV5-1	TRBJ1-5	-	TGCGCCAGCAGCTTGGGCCACCCAGTGGGGTCGACCCAGCATTTT	CASSLGHPVGSTQHF
-	TRBV3-1/TRBV3-2	TRBJ1-1	-	TGTGCCAGCAGCCAGAGGACAGTCGGTACCACTGAAGCTTTCTTT	CASSQRTVGTTEAFF
-	TRBV30	TRBJ2-7	-	TGTGCCTGGAGTCCCAGGTCCAACGAGCAGTACTTC	CAWSPRSNEQYF
-	TRBV9	TRBJ2-7	-	TGTGCCAGCAGCGTAGAAGGGAACTCCTACGAGCAGTACTTC	CASSVEGNSYEQYF
-	TRBV3-1/TRBV3-2	TRBJ2-7	-	TGTGCCAGCAGCCACCGGGAGAGCTCCTACGAGCAGTACTTC	CASSHRESSYEQYF
-	TRBV16	TRBJ1-5	-	TGTGCCAGCAGCCAAGGCAGGGCGATCAATCAGCCCCAGCATTTT	CASSQGRAINQPQHF
-	TRBV7-9	TRBJ1-1	-	TGTGCCAGCAGCTTTAGGGTGAACACTGAAGCTTTCTTT	CASSFRVNTEAFF
once	TRBV27	TRBJ2-3	TRBD1	TGTGCCAGCGCCCGACAGGGATCGTTCGGGCCAGATACGCAGTATTTT	CASARQGSFGPDTQYF
-	TRBV7-3	TRBJ2-2	-	TGTGCCAGCAGTCCCGGGAGTCACACCGGGGAGCTGTTTTTT	CASSPGSHTGELFF
-	TRBV5-5	TRBJ1-2	-	TGTGCCAGCAGCTTTTCAGGGAACTATGGCTACACCTTC	CASSFSGNYGYTF
-	TRBV19	TRBJ1-5	-	TGTGCCAGTAGTATAGATGGATCTAGCAATCAGCCCCAGCATTTT	CASSIDGSSNQPQHF
-	TRBV30	TRBJ2-2	-	TGTGCCTGGAATAGAGGGCTAGGGACCGGGGAGCTGTTTTTT	CAWNRGLGTGELFF
-	TRBV28	TRBJ2-1	-	TGTGCCAGCAGTCCTTACAGTGGGGGGAGTTCCTACAATGAGCAGTTCTTC	CASSPYSGGSSYNEQFF
-	TRBV4-1	TRBJ2-7	TRBD1	TGCGCCAGCAGCCAAGGCCCGGGTAGGGACAGGTTGAGCTCCTACGAGCAGTACTTC	CASSQGPGRDRLSSYEQYF
-	TRBV9	TRBJ1-1	-	TGTGCCAGCAGCGTAGCGGGGTCGCCTAACACTGAAGCTTTCTTT	CASSVAGSPNTEAFF
-	TRBV11-3	TRBJ1-1	TRBD1	TGTGCCAGCAGCCCCCCGGGACAGGGGTACACTGAAGCTTTCTTT	CASSPPGQGYTEAFF
-	TRBV7-9	TRBJ2-1	TRBD2	TGTGCCAGCAGCGCACTAGCGGGAGGGCGAAATGAGCAGTTCTTC	CASSALAGGRNEQFF
-	TRBV6-1	TRBJ2-7	TRBD1	TGTGCCAGCAGTGATATGGGACAGGGGACCTCGGAGCAGTACTTC	CASSDMGQGTSEQYF
-	TRBV5-6	TRBJ2-1	-	TGTGCCAGCAGCTGGGGACTGGACTCCTACAATGAGCAGTTCTTC	CASSWGLDSYNEQFF
-	TRBV7-9	TRBJ1-1	-	TGTGCCAGCAGCGGTGGGGTTAGACAGACAATTGAAGCTTTCTTT	CASSGGVRQTIEAFF
-	TRBV19	TRBJ2-3	TRBD2	TGTGCCAGTAGTGTACTAGCGGTTAGCACAGATACGCAGTATTTT	CASSVLAVSTDTQYF
-	TRBV6-1	TRBJ2-5	TRBD1	TGTGCCAGCAGTGAAATGACAGGGAAAGGGGAGACCCAGTACTTC	CASSEMTGKGETQYF
-	TRBV4-1	TRBJ2-7	-	TGCGCCAGCAGCCAAGAGGTCCCTGGGGTTGGCGAGCAGTACTTC	CASSQEVPGVGEQYF
-	TRBV7-2	TRBJ2-7	-	TGTGCCAGCAGCTTAAGGGGGGCGTACGAGCAGTACTTC	CASSLRGAYEQYF
-	TRBV18	TRBJ1-4	TRBD1	TGTGCCAGCTCGCCTACAGGGGGCCTTAATGAAAAACTGTTTTTT	CASSPTGGLNEKLFF
few	TRBV11-1	TRBJ1-1	-	TGTGCCAGCAGCTTAGCGTGGGTAGGCACTGAAGCTTTCTTT	CASSLAWVGTEAFF
-	TRBV6-2/TRBV6-3	TRBJ2-5	TRBD1	TGTGCCAGCAGTTACCGAGGACAGGGGAAAGAGACCCAGTACTTC	CASSYRGQGKETQYF
few	TRBV30	TRBJ1-3	-	TGTGCCTGGAGCAGGGTCTCTGGAAACACCATATATTTT	CAWSRVSGNTIYF
-	TRBV18	TRBJ1-2	-	TGTGCCAGCTCACTCTTGCGGGATGGCTACACCTTC	CASSLLRDGYTF
-	TRBV14	TRBJ2-7	-	TGTGCCAGCAGCCCATATACTAGGGCGGACCTCGGCGAGCAGTACTTC	CASSPYTRADLGEQYF
-	TRBV7-9	TRBJ2-5	-	TGTGCCAGCAGCCAACCCCGGGTTGTCCAAGAGACCCAGTACTTC	CASSQPRVVQETQYF
once	TRBV20-1	TRBJ1-4	-	TGCAGTGCTAGTGGGGGCGTGGCCCCCCCAGTAGAAAAACTGTTTTTT	CSASGGVAPPVEKLFF
-	TRBV11-1	TRBJ2-7	-	TGTGCCAGCAGCATTAATCCAGGGGTGAGCGAGCAGTACTTC	CASSINPGVSEQYF
-	TRBV9	TRBJ1-4	-	TGTGCCAGCAGCCCCTCTTATGGGGCAACAACTAATGAAAAACTGTTTTTT	CASSPSYGATTNEKLFF
-	TRBV27	TRBJ1-5	-	TGTGCCAGCAGTTACGACGGTAGCAATCAGCCCCAGCATTTT	CASSYDGSNQPQHF
-	TRBV29-1	TRBJ2-1	-	TGCAGCGTTGAAGGTCAGGGAGACAATGAGCAGTTCTTC	CSVEGQGDNEQFF
few	TRBV5-6	TRBJ1-6	-	TGTGCCAGCAGTCCTAGCCACTATAATTCACCCCTCCACTTT	CASSPSHYNSPLHF
-	TRBV12-3/TRBV12-4	TRBJ1-1	-	TGTGCCAGCACCCTACAGGTAGGGACTGAAGCTTTCTTT	CASTLQVGTEAFF
-	TRBV28	TRBJ2-3	TRBD2	TGTGCCAGCAGTTTGTCTAGCGGGAGGTACGGAGATACGCAGTATTTT	CASSLSSGRYGDTQYF
-	TRBV28	TRBJ2-1	-	TGTGCCAGCAAGTCGGGGGCTGTCTTCAATGAGCAGTTCTTC	CASKSGAVFNEQFF
-	TRBV5-6	TRBJ1-1	-	TGTGCCAGCAGCTTCGCAGGGTCCACTGAAGCTTTCTTT	CASSFAGSTEAFF
-	TRBV14	TRBJ1-1	TRBD1	TGTGCCAGCAGCCAAGGCGGGACAGGGTACGGCACTGAAGCTTTCTTT	CASSQGGTGYGTEAFF
-	TRBV7-2	TRBJ1-1	TRBD1	TGTGCCAGCAGCTTCAGGGGGCCCACTGAAGCTTTCTTT	CASSFRGPTEAFF
-	TRBV19	TRBJ2-4	TRBD1	TGTGCCAGTAGGTCAGGGGGCATGGGGGCCAAAAACATTCAGTACTTC	CASRSGGMGAKNIQYF
few	TRBV7-2	TRBJ1-5	-	TGTGCCAGCAGCTTAGATGGGGGCGCGGGTCAGCCCCAGCATTTT	CASSLDGGAGQPQHF